The clone carrying this TCR beta chain was seen more than once but under ten times. The antigen remains undetermined. Trimming took off 4 bases at V and 0 bases at J, with 17 bases between the two ends. The length of the CDR3 is 17 residues. Germline assignment: CDR1 MDHEN and CDR2 SYDVKM. These data originate in a study of T-cell reconstitution after alpha-beta-depleted transplantation in children. Study conclusions and caveats: Several hundred expanded graft clones reportedly gave rise to the alpha-beta T cells present about two months after transplant. Diversity of TCRbeta at day 60 was high in some patients, arising from surviving recipient T cells and thymic progenitors. Fresh T-cell production supplied most of the T-cell counts and diversity seen one year after transplant.

Molecular barcoding with unique molecular identifiers was used for the TCRbeta library. One entry per CDR3 protein results from TCRdb running MiXCR on the PCR reads. The sample has about 640,000 distinct CDR3 sequences, over 10% seen once. The receptor was isolated from a male patient under 18 who had a stem cell transplant for acute myeloid leukemia, so the T cells may come from the graft donor. This chain connects TRBV28 to TRBJ2-3; maybe TRBD2 (6 bases). Specimen: PBMCs, mostly from graft donor cells, collected 360 days after TCRalphabeta/CD19-depleted stem cell transplant. This chain's CDR3 is CASSSPYPGVSTDTQYF. CDR3 nucleotide sequence: TGTGCCAGCAGTTCCCCCTATCCGGGAGTTAGCACAGATACGCAGTATTTT.